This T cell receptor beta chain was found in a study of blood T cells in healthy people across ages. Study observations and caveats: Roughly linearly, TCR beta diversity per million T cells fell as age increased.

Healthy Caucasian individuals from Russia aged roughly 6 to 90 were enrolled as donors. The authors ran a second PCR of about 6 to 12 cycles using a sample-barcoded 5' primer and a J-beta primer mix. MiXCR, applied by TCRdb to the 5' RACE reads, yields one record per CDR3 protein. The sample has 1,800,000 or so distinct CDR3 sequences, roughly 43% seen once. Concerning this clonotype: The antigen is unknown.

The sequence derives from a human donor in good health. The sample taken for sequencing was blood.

CDR3 sequence: CASSPLAGLDTDTQYF. In DNA form, the CDR3 reads TGCGCCAGCAGCCCCTTGGCGGGGCTGGACACAGATACGCAGTATTTT. V usage is TRBV5-1 and J usage is TRBJ2-3, with D possibly being TRBD2 (6 bases). The CDR3 has 16 amino acids. The V gene's germline CDR1 is SGHRS and CDR2 YFSETQ. Trimming shortened V by 4 bases and J by 2 bases, and 17 bases separated the two germline ends.